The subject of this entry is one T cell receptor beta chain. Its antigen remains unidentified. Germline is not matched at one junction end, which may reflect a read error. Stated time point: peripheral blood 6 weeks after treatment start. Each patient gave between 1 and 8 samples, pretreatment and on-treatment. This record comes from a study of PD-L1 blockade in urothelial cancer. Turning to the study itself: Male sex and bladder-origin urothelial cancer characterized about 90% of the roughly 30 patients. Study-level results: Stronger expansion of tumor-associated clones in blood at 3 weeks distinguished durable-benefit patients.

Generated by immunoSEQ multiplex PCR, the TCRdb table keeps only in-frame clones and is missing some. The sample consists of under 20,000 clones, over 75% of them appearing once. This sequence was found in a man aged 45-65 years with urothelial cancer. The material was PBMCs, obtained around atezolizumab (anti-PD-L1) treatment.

CDR3 amino acids: CASGFESAGELFF. CDR3 sequence (DNA): TGTGCCAGCGGCTTTGAAAGCGCCGGGGAGCTGTTTTTT. The genes are TRBV7-9 and TRBJ2-2; D is undetermined. The CDR3 is 13 residues long. CDR1 and CDR2 (germline): SEHNR, FQNEAQ (reference sequence).